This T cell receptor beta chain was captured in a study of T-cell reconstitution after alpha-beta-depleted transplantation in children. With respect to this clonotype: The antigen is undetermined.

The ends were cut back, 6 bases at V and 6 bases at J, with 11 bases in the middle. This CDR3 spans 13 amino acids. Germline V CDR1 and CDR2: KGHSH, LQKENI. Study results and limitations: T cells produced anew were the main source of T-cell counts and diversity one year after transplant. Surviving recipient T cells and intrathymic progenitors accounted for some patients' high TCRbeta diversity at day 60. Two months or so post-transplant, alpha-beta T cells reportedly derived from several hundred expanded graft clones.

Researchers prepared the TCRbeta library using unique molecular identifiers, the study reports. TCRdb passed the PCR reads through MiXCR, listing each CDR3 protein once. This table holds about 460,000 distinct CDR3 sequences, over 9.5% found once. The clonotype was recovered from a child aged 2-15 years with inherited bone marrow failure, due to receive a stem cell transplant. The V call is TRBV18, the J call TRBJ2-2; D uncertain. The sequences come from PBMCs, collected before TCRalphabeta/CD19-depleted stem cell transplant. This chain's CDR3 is CASSQSVAGELFF. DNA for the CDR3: TGTGCCAGCTCGCAATCAGTGGCCGGGGAGCTGTTTTTT.